These T cell receptor beta chains were read from a single sample in a study of blood T cell repertoires in COVID-19. TCRdb's table, derived via immunoSEQ multiplex PCR, lists solely in-frame clones and lacks some. The sample comprises about 70,000 clones, roughly 80% of which are singletons, and about 20% rests with the top ten. The specimen was peripheral blood. Receptors originate from a man between 65 and 85 years old who had recovered from COVID-19. Both conserved end residues are part of each CDR3. The D gene is left open where the match is weak. Part of the rows lack a size; the others show once, few, many or a class for expanded clones.

D,length,J,size,V,CDR3,DNA
TRBD1,16,TRBJ1-2,.,TRBV6-2/TRBV6-3,CASSYSTGGASDGYTF,TGTGCCAGCAGTTACTCCACAGGGGGCGCCTCTGATGGCTACACCTTC
TRBD1,12,TRBJ2-7,.,TRBV11-3,CASRGQAPPQYF,TGTGCCAGCAGGGGACAGGCCCCTCCGCAGTACTTC
TRBD2,14,TRBJ2-1,.,TRBV27,CASSKRGLSFLQFF,TGTGCCAGCAGTAAGCGGGGGCTTTCGTTTCTTCAGTTCTTC
.,14,TRBJ1-4,once,TRBV23-1,CVPPPGVWYEKLFF,TGCGTCCCCCCCCCGGGGGTATGGTACGAAAAACTGTTTTTT
.,14,TRBJ1-2,few,TRBV7-2,CASSLAAVNYGYTF,TGTGCCAGCAGCTTAGCGGCAGTGAACTATGGCTACACCTTC
.,14,TRBJ1-3,.,TRBV18,CASSPGQSRNTIYF,TGTGCCAGCTCACCCGGACAGTCCAGAAACACCATATATTTT
TRBD2,15,TRBJ2-1,once,TRBV28,CASSLLAGGIYEQFF,TGTGCCAGCAGTTTACTAGCGGGGGGGATCTACGAGCAGTTCTTC
.,15,TRBJ2-2,.,TRBV24-1,CATSDFQAFPGELFF,TGTGCCACCAGTGATTTCCAGGCTTTCCCCGGGGAGCTGTTTTTT
.,15,TRBJ1-4,.,TRBV7-2,CASSPNALGSEKLFF,TGTGCCAGCAGCCCAAACGCCCTGGGCAGTGAAAAACTGTTTTTT
.,16,TRBJ2-2,few,TRBV5-1,CASSLTGGVSTGELFF,TGCGCCAGCAGCTTGACAGGAGGGGTCAGCACCGGGGAGCTGTTTTTT
.,14,TRBJ2-2,few,TRBV6-5,CASSQTVNTGELFF,TGTGCCAGCAGTCAAACAGTGAACACCGGGGAGCTGTTTTTT
.,12,TRBJ1-2,.,TRBV7-2,CASSPGDYGYTF,TGTGCCAGCAGCCCGGGTGACTATGGCTACACCTTC
TRBD1,15,TRBJ2-1,.,TRBV5-6,CASSSTGYSYNEQFF,TGTGCCAGCAGCTCGACAGGGTACTCCTACAATGAGCAGTTCTTC
TRBD1,15,TRBJ2-7,.,TRBV5-1,CASSLVGTGENEQYF,TGCGCCAGCAGCTTGGTAGGAACAGGGGAAAACGAGCAGTACTTC
.,16,TRBJ1-3,.,TRBV28,CASSLSFRFSGNTIYF,TGTGCCAGCAGTTTATCTTTCAGGTTCTCTGGAAACACCATATATTTT
TRBD2,15,TRBJ2-3,.,TRBV7-9,CASSLSGGAPDTQYF,TGTGCCAGCAGCTTAAGCGGGGGGGCACCAGATACGCAGTATTTT
.,14,TRBJ1-1,.,TRBV19,CASREGSVNTEAFF,TGTGCCAGTAGGGAGGGGTCGGTGAACACTGAAGCTTTCTTT